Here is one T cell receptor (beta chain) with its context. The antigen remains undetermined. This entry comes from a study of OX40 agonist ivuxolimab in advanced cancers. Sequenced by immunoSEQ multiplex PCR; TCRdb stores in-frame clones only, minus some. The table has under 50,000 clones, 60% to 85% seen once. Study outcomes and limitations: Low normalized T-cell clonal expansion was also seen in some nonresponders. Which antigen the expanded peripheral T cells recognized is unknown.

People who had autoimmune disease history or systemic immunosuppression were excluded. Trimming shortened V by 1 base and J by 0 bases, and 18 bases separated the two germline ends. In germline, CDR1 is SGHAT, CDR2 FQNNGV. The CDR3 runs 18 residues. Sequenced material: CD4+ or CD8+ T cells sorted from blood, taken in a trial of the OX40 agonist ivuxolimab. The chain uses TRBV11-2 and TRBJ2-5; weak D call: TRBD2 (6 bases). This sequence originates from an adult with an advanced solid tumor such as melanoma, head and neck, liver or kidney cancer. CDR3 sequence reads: CASSLGIGRLAYQETQYF. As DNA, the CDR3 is TGTGCCAGCAGCTTAGGTATAGGAAGGCTAGCGTACCAAGAGACCCAGTACTTC.